This TCR beta chain originates from a study of cytomegalovirus exposure and HLA in healthy donors listed by TCRdb under 2017. Study-wide context: In an earlier analysis of under 600 of the donors, roughly 300 Gb of sequence data and 100 million or so unique TCR beta sequences from about 190 million T cells were reported. Of the roughly 410 genotyped donors, 65% to 90% were placed in the genetic ancestry cluster associated with self-reported Caucasian donors. The study aimed to test whether cataloging public T cell receptors could reveal signatures of past pathogen exposure. Typing coverage varied by locus: roughly 620-640 donors for A, B, C, DRB1 and DQB1; under 550 for DQA1; approximately 570 for DPA1; approximately 490 for DPB1. Donor age, sex, ethnicity and CMV serostatus were collected together with the repertoire data. Across 300 to 400 genotyped donors of the cohort, an average of roughly 230,000 unique TCR beta nucleotide sequences per donor were sequenced, and approximately 17% of those sequences were non-productive. Genome-wide SNP genotypes for about 65% of the roughly 700 donors were used in a later genetic analysis, which treated that subset as a discovery cohort. All discovery cohort repertoires had been generated using a single sequencing platform. HLA typing included class I and class II loci at four-digit resolution. An earlier analysis of approximately 580 of the donors used high-throughput TCR beta sequencing to judge whether each TCR beta V gene segment behaved as functional or pseudogenic. A later analysis re-examined previously published TCR beta repertoires from 500 to 700 donors and added high-resolution HLA genotyping to investigate patterns of TCR occurrence. Rather than drawing on any new phenotypic data, the later analysis identified candidate immune exposures from TCR beta sequences and the way those sequences occurred across donors. An early release covering roughly 580 HLA-typed donors comprised approximately 300 gigabases of sequencing data and around 80 million unique TCR sequences. Several DR-DQ haplotypes were treated as single units for association and clustering because of strong linkage in the cohort. The study combined high-throughput TCR immunosequencing, statistical association of individual TCRs with disease status, and machine learning to predict cytomegalovirus infection status. The study used immunosequencing to profile the T cell repertoires of 666 subjects and linked those repertoires to cytomegalovirus serostatus. In addition to the first cohort of approximately 670 subjects, a separate validation cohort of approximately 110 different subjects was used.

Notes on this clone: Its antigen specificity is not known. Nothing much larger sits one base from this clone, and base qualities are not available.

Overall study results and their limits: In both the original and validation cohorts, the classifier was reported to diagnose cytomegalovirus status with high specificity and sensitivity. Roughly uniform sequencing depth across donors was assumed in presence/absence analyses, although this assumption may not hold. Because HLA typing was missing for some donors at each locus, association tests included only the typed subset. According to the authors, the approach could potentially be generalized to other disease states and immunological phenotypes. In an earlier analysis of several hundred of the donors, most TCR beta V segments were observed in productive rearrangements about 90% or about 30% of the time, broadly matching IMGT annotations. Most CMV-associated TCR beta chains appeared to be HLA-restricted in a later analysis, and the HLA associations seemed to be driven largely by CMV exposure. The earlier analysis of 587 of the donors excluded over 15 rarely observed V segments, including chromosome 9 orphons, because counts were too low. In vitro tests confirmed that three of the cytomegalovirus-associated TCR beta chains recognize cytomegalovirus antigens. Assigning TCR associations to individual alleles was difficult when HLA alleles, especially DR and DQ, strongly co-occurred. Linkage disequilibrium might explain the correlated functional status among segregating V segments, but an unknown experimental factor could not be excluded. Specific HLA alleles were associated with more than 15,000 TCR beta sequences at a false discovery rate of 0.05 in a later analysis. An association between a missense DCLRE1C variant and V-gene and J-gene trimming of TCR beta chains was found in a later genetic analysis and replicated in an independent cohort. In a later analysis, the rate of TCR association differed among HLA loci, with DRB1 alleles having the most associated TCRs and HLA-C alleles having the fewest. In the study, around 150 TCR beta chains were listed as associated with cytomegalovirus. Compared with equally common non-associated chains, HLA-associated TCR beta chains in a later analysis were more clonally expanded and had lower generation probabilities. A further reported finding was that TCR beta sequences accurately predicted the HLA-A and HLA-B alleles for most subjects in the first cohort. A later analysis reported that several top co-occurrence clusters appeared linked to parvovirus B19, influenza, CMV and Epstein-Barr virus. Most TCR sequences were observed very rarely across donors, whereas some public TCRs were present in many individuals. Immune exposure information for the cohort was limited to CMV serostatus. Compared with the roughly 710-donor mean, donors in an Asian-associated ancestry cluster had fewer N-insertions in productive TCRs, according to a later genetic analysis. The sequencing pipeline was judged likely to have produced a cluster of highly shared sequence variants as a technical artifact. Only TCR beta chains were sequenced in this cohort, and the absence of alpha or paired-chain data limited detectable features.

The cohort was made up of around 720 healthy bone marrow donors. At the time of sampling, all cohort members were nominally healthy, though unrecorded immune exposures were likely present. The donor tested CMV seronegative, placing the donor among the roughly 350 seronegative members of the cohort. A peripheral blood sample was provided by each donor, and peripheral blood mononuclear cells were used for TCR beta sequencing. The Qiagen DNeasy Blood Extraction Kit was used to extract genomic DNA from the blood cell samples. The library was prepared using the immunoSEQ multiplex PCR assay. A mixture of 60 forward primers for TCR Vbeta segments and 13 reverse primers for TCR Jbeta segments was used in the multiplex PCR. Amplification of the CDR3 region of rearranged TCR beta genes was performed with a multiplex PCR assay on genomic DNA. The Illumina HiSeq System was used to sequence the amplified TCR beta libraries as 87-base-pair reads. The study's processing was this. Across the 500 to 850 repertoires, a later analysis counted some 80 million unique TCR beta chains, some 11 million of which were shared by at least two donors. A nearest-neighbor algorithm error-corrected the raw reads and collapsed the reads into unique sequences, merging closely related sequences to remove PCR and sequencing errors. CDR3 sequences were aligned to IMGT reference sequences to assign V, D and J gene segments. For a sequence to be retained, a match of at least six nucleotides to both a V gene segment and a J gene segment was required. Rearrangements were classified as productive when the CDR3 lacked stop codons and remained in frame with V and J, and all other rearrangements were classified as non-productive. Following IMGT convention, CDR3 was defined as the stretch from the second conserved V-encoded cysteine up to the conserved J-encoded phenylalanine. Sequences without an unambiguous match to a single V gene segment were excluded from the earlier analysis of several hundred of the donors. An earlier analysis of approximately 590 of the donors called V segments functional above 56.7% productive rearrangements and segregating when the between-donor standard deviation exceeded 5%. To diagnose cytomegalovirus status from the catalog of TCR beta chain sequences, a statistical classification framework was built. A later analysis assigned V and J genes by comparing TCR nucleotide sequences with IMGT/GENE-DB human TR gene sequences. In a later analysis, CDR3 sequences and most-parsimonious VDJ recombination scenarios were assigned using the TCRdist pipeline. A later analysis defined each TCR beta chain by its CDR3 amino acid sequence plus V-gene family, and excluded reads lacking a unique V-gene family. In a later analysis, 500 to 650 highly shared, low-generation-probability nucleotide sequences were removed to address suspected cross-contamination and a sequencing artifact. In a later analysis, a clonal expansion index was calculated for each public chain from normalized within-repertoire ranks of inferred template counts. In a later analysis, generation probabilities were computed using a VDJ recombination model fitted to out-of-frame rearrangements, and the results were checked against IGoR. A later analysis scored TCR-TCR, TCR-HLA and TCR-CMV co-occurrence with hypergeometric tests, applying a repertoire-size bias correction to TCR pairs. False discovery rates were estimated in a later analysis by permuting HLA or CMV assignments 20 times. In a later analysis, co-occurring TCRs were grouped using DBSCAN, with TCRdist sequence similarity added in when clustering inside HLA-allele-positive subsets. For co-occurrence clustering, repertoires with fewer than 30,000 or more than 120,000 public chains were excluded, along with roughly 5 repertoires with anomalous nucleotide sharing. TCRdb carries this immuneACCESS record with in-frame sequences only. Its versions omit some clonotypes, under half of them owing to an unresolved V gene in the studies checked, with the rest unexplained. V, J and clone size are taken as reported in that table, and D and trimming were inferred from the DNA itself. This sample comprises fewer than 250,000 clones, approximately 82% of them detected only once. The top ten clonotypes cover less than 4.5% of the sample.

This sequence originates from a male donor in good health and CMV-seronegative. Sequenced material: PBMCs.

CDR3 region: CAISTNENTEAFF. At the DNA level, the sequence is TGTGCCATCAGCACTAATGAGAACACTGAAGCTTTCTTT. Rearrangement joined TRBV10-3 to TRBJ1-1, with no confident D gene call. The cysteine opens and the phenylalanine closes a CDR3 of 13 amino acids. Just the 39-base CDR3 DNA is kept, in frame starting at base 1. Looking up the germline V gene yields CDR1 ENHRY and CDR2 SYGVKD. At the junction V is shortened by 6 bases and J by 1 base, with 9 bases in between.